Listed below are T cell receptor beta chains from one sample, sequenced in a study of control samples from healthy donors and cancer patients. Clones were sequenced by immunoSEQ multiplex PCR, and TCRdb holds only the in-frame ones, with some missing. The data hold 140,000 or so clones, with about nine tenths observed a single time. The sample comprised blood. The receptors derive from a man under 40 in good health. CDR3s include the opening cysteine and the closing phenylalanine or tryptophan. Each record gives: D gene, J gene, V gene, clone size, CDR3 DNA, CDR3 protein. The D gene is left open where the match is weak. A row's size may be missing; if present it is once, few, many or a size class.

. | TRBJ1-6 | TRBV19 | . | TGTGCCAGTACGGTTGGGGGCGCTGATAATTCACCCCTCCACTTT | CASTVGGADNSPLHF
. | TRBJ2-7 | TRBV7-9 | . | TGTGCCAGCAGCTGGAAGGAGGAGTCCTACGAGCAGTACTTC | CASSWKEESYEQYF
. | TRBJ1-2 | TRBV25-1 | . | TGTGCCAGCAGCGAAGGGACTCTAGGCTACACCTTC | CASSEGTLGYTF
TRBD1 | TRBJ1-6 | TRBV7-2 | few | TGTGCCAGCAGCTTAGCGCAGGGGGCGGTGGGTTCACCCCTCCACTTT | CASSLAQGAVGSPLHF
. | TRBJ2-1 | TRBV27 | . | TGTGCCAGCAGTCAATTACAGGGTTCCTACAATGAGCAGTTCTTC | CASSQLQGSYNEQFF
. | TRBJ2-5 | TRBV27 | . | TGTGCCAGCAGTCCCGGTCCCGGGTTGGGTAATTACTTC | CASSPGPGLGNYF
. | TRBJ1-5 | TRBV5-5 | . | TGTGCCAGCAGCGGCGGGACTCGTCAGCCCCAGCATTTT | CASSGGTRQPQHF
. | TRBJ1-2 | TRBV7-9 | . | TGTGCCAGCAGCTCGGGACAACGAAACTATGGCTACACCTTC | CASSSGQRNYGYTF
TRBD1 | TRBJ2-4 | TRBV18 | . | TGTGCCAGCTCACCGGGACAGGGGGCGCTTGGCAAAAACATTCAGTACTTC | CASSPGQGALGKNIQYF
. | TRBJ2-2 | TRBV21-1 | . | TGTGCCAGCATTGCAGGGACAGTGAACACCGGGGAGCTGTTTTTT | CASIAGTVNTGELFF
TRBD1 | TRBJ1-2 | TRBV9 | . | TGTGCCAGCAGCGGAACAGGGGGCGCAGGATATGGCTACACCTTC | CASSGTGGAGYGYTF
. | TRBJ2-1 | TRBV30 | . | TGTGCCTGGAGTCCCGGGACCCGTTCCTACAATGAGCAGTTCTTC | CAWSPGTRSYNEQFF
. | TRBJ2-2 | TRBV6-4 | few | TGTGCCAGCAAACCGGGGGTGGACACCGGGGAGCTGTTTTTT | CASKPGVDTGELFF
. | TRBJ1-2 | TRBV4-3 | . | TGCGCCAGCAGCCAGTTCAGGGGATCTAACTATGGCTACACCTTC | CASSQFRGSNYGYTF
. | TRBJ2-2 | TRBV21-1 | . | TGTGCCATTTTCCTGGGAGGGTCTAACACCGGGGAGCTGTTTTTT | CAIFLGGSNTGELFF